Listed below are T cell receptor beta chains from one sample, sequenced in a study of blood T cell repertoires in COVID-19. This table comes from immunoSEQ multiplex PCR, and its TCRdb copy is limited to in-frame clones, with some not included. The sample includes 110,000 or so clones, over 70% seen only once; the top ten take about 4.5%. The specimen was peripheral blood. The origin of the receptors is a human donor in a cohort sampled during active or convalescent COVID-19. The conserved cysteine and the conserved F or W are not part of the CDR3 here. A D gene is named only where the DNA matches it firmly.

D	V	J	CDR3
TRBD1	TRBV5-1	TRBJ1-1	ASSLLGQGATEAF
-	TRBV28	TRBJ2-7	ASSPHYDIYEQY
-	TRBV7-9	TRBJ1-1	ASSFPGNTEAF
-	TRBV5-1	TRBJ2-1	ASSLARTNNEQF
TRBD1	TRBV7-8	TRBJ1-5	ASSLSVFGTGTNQPQH
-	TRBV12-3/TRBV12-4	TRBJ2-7	ASRAVSLTQY
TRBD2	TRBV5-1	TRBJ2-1	ASSPGLAGARGDNEQF
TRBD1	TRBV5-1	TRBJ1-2	ASSWGQGTNYGYT
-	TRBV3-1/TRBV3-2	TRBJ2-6	ASSQDTGSGANVLT
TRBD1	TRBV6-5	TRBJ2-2	ASSRGQPNTGELF
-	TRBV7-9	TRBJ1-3	ASSSGGGPSGNTIY
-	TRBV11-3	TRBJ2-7	ASSPSGPDSLYEQY
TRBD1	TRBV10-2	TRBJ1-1	ASSEFRQGNTEAF
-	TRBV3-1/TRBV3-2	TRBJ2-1	ASSQGASVYNEQF
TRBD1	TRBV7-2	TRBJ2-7	ASSLVPGGWYEQY
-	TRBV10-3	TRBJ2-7	AISETAGPTGEQY
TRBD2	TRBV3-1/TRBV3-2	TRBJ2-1	ASSPFSGGSPYEQF
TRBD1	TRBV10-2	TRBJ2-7	ASSGPGQGMYEQY
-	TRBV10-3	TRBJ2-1	AISETGSGRSYNEQF
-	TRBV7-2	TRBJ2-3	ASSSFPGSSDTQY
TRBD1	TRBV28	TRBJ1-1	ASSQWDSQAF
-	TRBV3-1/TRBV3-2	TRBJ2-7	ASSQHYEQY
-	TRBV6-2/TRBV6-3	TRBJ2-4	ASSGPGEGKNIQY
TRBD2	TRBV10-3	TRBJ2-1	AISGRVGAGGSYNEQF
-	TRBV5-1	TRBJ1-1	ASRAGQSLNTEAF
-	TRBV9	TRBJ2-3	ASSVDFTDTQY
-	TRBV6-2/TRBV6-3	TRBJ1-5	ASSRTLNSNQPQH
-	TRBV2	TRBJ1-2	ASSDGGTYGYT
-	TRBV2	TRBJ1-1	ASSEWTEAF
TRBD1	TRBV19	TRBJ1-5	ASSPEGQGYQPQH
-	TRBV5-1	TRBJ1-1	ASSLERGSDSAF
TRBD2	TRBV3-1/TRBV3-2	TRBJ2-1	ASSHLAGGQRNEQF
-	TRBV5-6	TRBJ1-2	ASSEGKVGYT
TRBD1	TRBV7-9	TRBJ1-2	ASSDRDRGNYGYT
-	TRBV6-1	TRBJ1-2	ASSGPYTFGYT
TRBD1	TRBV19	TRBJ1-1	ASSIGTVRTTEAF
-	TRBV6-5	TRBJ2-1	ASNFGVPQF
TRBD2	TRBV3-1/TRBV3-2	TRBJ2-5	ASSPQWLAGGGETQY
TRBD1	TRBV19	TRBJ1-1	ASSAGGREAF
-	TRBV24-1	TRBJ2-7	ATSDPRRGGKDSYEQY